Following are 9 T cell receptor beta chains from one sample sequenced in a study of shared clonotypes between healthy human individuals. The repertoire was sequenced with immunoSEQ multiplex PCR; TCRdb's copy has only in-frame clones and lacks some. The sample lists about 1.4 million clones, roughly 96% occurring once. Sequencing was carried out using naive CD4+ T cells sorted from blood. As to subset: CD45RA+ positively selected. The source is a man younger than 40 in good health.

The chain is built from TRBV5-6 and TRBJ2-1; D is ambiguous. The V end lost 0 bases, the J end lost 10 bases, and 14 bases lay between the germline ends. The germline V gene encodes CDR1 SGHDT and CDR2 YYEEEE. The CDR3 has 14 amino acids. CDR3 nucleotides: TGTGCCAGCAGCTTGGGGGCTCCCCTCAGGGAGCAGTTCTTC. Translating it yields CASSLGAPLREQFF.

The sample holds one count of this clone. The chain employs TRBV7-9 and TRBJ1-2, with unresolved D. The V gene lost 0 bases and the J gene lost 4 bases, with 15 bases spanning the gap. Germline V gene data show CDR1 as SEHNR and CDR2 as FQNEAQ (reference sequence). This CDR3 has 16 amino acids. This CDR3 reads CASSLALQWLGYGYTF. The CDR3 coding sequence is TGTGCCAGCAGCTTAGCTTTGCAGTGGCTTGGCTATGGCTACACCTTC. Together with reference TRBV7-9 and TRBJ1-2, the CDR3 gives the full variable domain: DTGVSQNPRHKITKRGQNVTFRCDPISEHNRLYWYRQTLGQGPEFLTYFQNEAQLEKSRLLSDRFSAERPKGSFSTLEIQRTEQGDSAMYLCASSLALQWLGYGYTFGSGTRLTVV.

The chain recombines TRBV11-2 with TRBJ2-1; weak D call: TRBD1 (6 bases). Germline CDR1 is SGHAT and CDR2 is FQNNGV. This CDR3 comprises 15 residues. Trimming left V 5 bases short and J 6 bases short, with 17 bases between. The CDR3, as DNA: TGTGCCAGCAGCCGGGTTCGTGGGGGCTCCAATGAGCAGTTCTTC. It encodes CASSRVRGGSNEQFF.

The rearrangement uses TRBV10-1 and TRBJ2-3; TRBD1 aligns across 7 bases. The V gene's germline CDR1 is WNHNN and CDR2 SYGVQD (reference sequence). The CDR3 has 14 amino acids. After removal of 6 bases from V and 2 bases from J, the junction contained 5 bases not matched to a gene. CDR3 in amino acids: CASSPGTATDTQYF. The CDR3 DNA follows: TGCGCCAGCAGCCCCGGGACAGCCACAGATACGCAGTATTTT.

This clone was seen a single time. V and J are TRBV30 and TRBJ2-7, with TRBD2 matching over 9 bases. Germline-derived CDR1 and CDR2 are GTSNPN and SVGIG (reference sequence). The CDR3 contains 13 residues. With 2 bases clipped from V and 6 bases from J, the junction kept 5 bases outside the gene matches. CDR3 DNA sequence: TGTGCCTGGAGTCTAGCGGGACCCCTCGAGCAGTACTTC. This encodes CAWSLAGPLEQYF.

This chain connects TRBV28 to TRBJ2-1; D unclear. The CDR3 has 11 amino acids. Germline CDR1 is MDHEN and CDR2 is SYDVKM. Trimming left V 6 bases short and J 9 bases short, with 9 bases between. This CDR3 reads CASSLSIEQFF. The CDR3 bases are TGTGCCAGCAGCCTAAGTATTGAGCAGTTCTTC.

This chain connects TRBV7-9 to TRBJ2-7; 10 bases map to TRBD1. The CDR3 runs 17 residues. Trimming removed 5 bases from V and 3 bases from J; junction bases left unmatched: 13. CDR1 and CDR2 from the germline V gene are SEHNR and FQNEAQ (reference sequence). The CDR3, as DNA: TGTGCCAGCAGCACCCTAGGTGGGGACAGGGGTCTCTACGAGCAGTACTTC. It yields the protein CASSTLGGDRGLYEQYF.

CDR3 sequence: CATSRGWTSRNTYNEQFF. DNA for the CDR3: TGTGCCACCAGCAGAGGGTGGACTAGCCGAAACACCTACAATGAGCAGTTCTTC. V usage is TRBV15 and J usage is TRBJ2-1; 8 bases map to TRBD2. CDR1 is LNHNV and CDR2 is YYDKDF in the germline V gene (reference sequence). The V segment lost 1 base and the J segment 2 bases; nucleotides outside the gene matches: 10. CDR3 length: 18 residues.

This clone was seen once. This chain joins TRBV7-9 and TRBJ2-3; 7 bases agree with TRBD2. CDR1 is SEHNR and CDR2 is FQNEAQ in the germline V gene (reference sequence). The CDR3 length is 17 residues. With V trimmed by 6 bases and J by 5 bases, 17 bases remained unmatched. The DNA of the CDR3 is TGTGCCAGCAGTCCACCGTTCTCAAGCGGGGAGCTAGATACGCAGTATTTT. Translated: CASSPPFSSGELDTQYF.